This T cell receptor (beta chain) was retrieved from a study of OX40 agonist ivuxolimab in advanced cancers. Overall study results and limits: The expanded peripheral T cells' antigen specificity was not determined.

Germline V CDR1 and CDR2: KGHSH, LQKENI. The CDR3 has 13 amino acids. The V gene lost 6 bases and the J gene lost 5 bases, with 12 bases spanning the gap. Data came from immunoSEQ multiplex PCR; TCRdb stores just in-frame clones and leaves some out. The table includes tens of thousands of clones, about 81% detected once. Regarding this clone: Its antigen is unknown.

The V call is TRBV18, the J call TRBJ2-3; no clear D. The source material was CD4+ or CD8+ T cells sorted from blood, sampled in a trial of the OX40 agonist ivuxolimab. This clonotype was obtained from an adult with an advanced solid tumor such as melanoma, head and neck, liver or kidney cancer. In DNA form, the CDR3 reads TGTGCCAGCTCCCCGACGGTAGGAGATACGCAGTATTTT. Its protein product is CASSPTVGDTQYF.